This entry describes one T cell receptor beta chain. There are many counts of this clonotype. It lacks a known antigen. The sample holds no much larger clone one base away, and base qualities are not on file. These data originate in a study of human T cells and chemical hapten exposure (dated by TCRdb to the early 2020s). Regarding the complete study: The libraries were sequenced as a pool, and the TCR yield per sample differed mostly because of small variations in library volumes within the pool. Each blood RNA sample was used to sequence both TCR alpha and TCR beta chains. Peripheral blood TCR repertoire changes were tracked in vivo in alopecia patients during primary and secondary sensitization to the hapten diphenylcyclopropenone (DPC).

Read against the paper, the sample's time point label means: healthy volunteer bleed at 2 weeks. Total RNA was extracted from unfractionated whole blood collected in Tempus Blood RNA tubes. A few healthy volunteers acted as controls for TCR sequencing and had blood drawn at day 0, 2 weeks and 6 weeks. Taken from cysteine to phenylalanine, the CDR3 has 17 residues. The CDR3 DNA has 51 bases and is translated from base 1. Library preparation employed RACE. Sequencing used a NextSeq 500. Library preparation attached unique molecular identifiers to individual cDNA molecules for quantitative, reproducible TCR counting. Processing in the source paper ran as follows. Samples had a median of approximately 93,000 TCRs, with a range from about 23,224 to 750,000. V, J and CDR3 annotation of the TCR reads was performed with the Decombinator software suite. Every sample was subsampled to the same number of TCRs (28,000) for the PS versus PT1 abundance plots. Expanded TCRs were defined as absent before sensitization and observed at least eight times at the 2-week time point. The public reads were reprocessed in TCRdb via fastp at Q25 and MiXCR, keeping in-frame beta chains. All rows with the same CDR3 protein become a single entry with the most common DNA and genes. These V and J calls rely on TCRdb rather than the paper's analysis. In this sample the table shows about 47,000 distinct CDR3 sequences, roughly 4.2% of which occur a single time. 4.5% to 6% of the sample rests with the top ten.

General findings and caveats noted by the study authors: No change with DPC sensitization was found in the number of TCRs above 1 in 1000 frequency, and no evidence of global repertoire structure alterations was found. After repeated subsampling, changes were observed in the strength of the expansion versus patch-test correlation and in the threshold at which the correlation became significant.

The sample taken for sequencing was whole blood. The chain couples TRBV21-1 to TRBJ2-4; the listed D gene, TRBD1, was not tested against the DNA. TRBV21-1 is a listed pseudogene. This sequence was found in a human donor in good health. Some clones in this sample may be carry-over from other donors' samples. The base sequence is TGTGCCAGCAGCACCCGGGACCCCGGACCGGCCAAAAACATTCAGTACTTC. Its protein reads: CASSTRDPGPAKNIQYF.